The rows below give T cell receptor beta chains drawn from one sample of a study of T cells in Graves' hyperthyroidism and ophthalmopathy. TCRdb processed the multiplex PCR reads anew with MiXCR; each CDR3 protein has one entry. This repertoire shows some 300,000 distinct CDR3 sequences, approximately 19% found once; its top ten account for just under 40%. Material for sequencing was blood. The origin of the receptors is a man aged 45 to 65 with Graves' ophthalmopathy. The conserved cysteine and the conserved F or W are not part of the CDR3 here.

V	J	length	CDR3
TRBV30	TRBJ2-3	13	AWSVSAGGTDTQY
TRBV5-5	TRBJ2-7	14	ASSSTGGVHSYEQY
TRBV11-2	TRBJ2-1	13	ASSRSLDQTGEQF
TRBV29-1	TRBJ1-1	13	SVESITGTNTEAF
TRBV20-1	TRBJ2-2	12	SAPGTWDTGELF
TRBV29-1	TRBJ2-1	16	SVEGVAGARYHYNEQF
TRBV6-9	TRBJ2-2	12	ASSYRGNTGELF
TRBV7-9	TRBJ1-5	11	ASTPGQNQPQH
TRBV29-1	TRBJ1-2	10	SVRGLNYGYT
TRBV5-6	TRBJ2-5	12	ASSLWGGGETQY
TRBV30	TRBJ1-2	11	AWSKSGPRGYT
TRBV11-2	TRBJ1-2	11	ASSLYSNYGYT
TRBV20-1	TRBJ1-3	15	SARDLLAGVPGNTIY
TRBV2	TRBJ2-2	14	ASNYGTGSGTGELF
TRBV7-9	TRBJ2-5	8	ASGMETQY
TRBV3-1	TRBJ1-2	10	ASSPSSYGYT
TRBV10-2	TRBJ1-3	11	ASGEGTGNTIY
TRBV6-1	TRBJ2-5	13	ASSHGLAAGETQY
TRBV19	TRBJ1-5	13	ASSPDRNSNQPQH